The clone carrying this T cell receptor beta chain was seen only a few times. Antigen unknown. At one of its ends the junction is not consistent with the germline gene, which may arise from a read error. In the authors' workflow: CDR3 was compared across clinicopathological groups, and the resulting differences were used to build a distant-metastasis classifier for papillary thyroid cancer. TCRdb called clones again from the PCR reads with MiXCR. These V and J calls are TCRdb output, not the study's own analysis. The table shows tens of thousands of clones, with 15% to 20% occurring only once. Treatment of any kind had been given to no patient before thyroid surgery. This entry comes from a study of metastatic and nonmetastatic thyroid tumors. Study information: Repertoires were compared across blood and tumor or nodule tissue from malignant and benign thyroid patients. Study results and caveats: The reported finding was significantly higher TCR beta diversity in malignant thyroid tumors relative to benign nodules, in blood and tumor.

Per germline, CDR1 MNHEY and CDR2 SMNVEV (reference sequence). The CDR3 sequence is 14 residues long. This clonotype was sampled from a female donor with papillary thyroid cancer or a benign thyroid nodule (not recorded which). Some clones in this sample may be carry-over from other donors' samples. This chain connects TRBV27 to TRBJ2-7, with a weak D call TRBD2 (6 bases). The sequencing input was blood. CDR3: CSSSSRTTELEHYF. DNA of the CDR3: TGTTCCAGCAGTTCCCGGACTACCGAATTGGAACATTACTTC.